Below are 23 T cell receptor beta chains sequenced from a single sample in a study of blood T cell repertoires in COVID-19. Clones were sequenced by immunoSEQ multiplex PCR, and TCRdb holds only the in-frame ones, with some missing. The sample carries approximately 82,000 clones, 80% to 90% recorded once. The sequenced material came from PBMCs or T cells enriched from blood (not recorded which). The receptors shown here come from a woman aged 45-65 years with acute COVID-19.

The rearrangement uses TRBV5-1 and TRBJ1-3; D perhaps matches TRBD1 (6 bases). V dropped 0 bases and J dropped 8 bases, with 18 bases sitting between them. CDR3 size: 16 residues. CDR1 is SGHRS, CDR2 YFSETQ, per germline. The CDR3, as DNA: TGCGCCAGCAGCTTGGACGGACACCCTGAGGGGGACACCATATATTTT. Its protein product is CASSLDGHPEGDTIYF. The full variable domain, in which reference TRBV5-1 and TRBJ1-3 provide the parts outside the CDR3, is KAGVTQTPRYLIKTRGQQVTLSCSPISGHRSVSWYQQTPGQGLQFLFEYFSETQRNKGNFPGRFSGRQFSNSRSEMNVSTLELGDSALYLCASSLDGHPEGDTIYFGEGSWLTVV.

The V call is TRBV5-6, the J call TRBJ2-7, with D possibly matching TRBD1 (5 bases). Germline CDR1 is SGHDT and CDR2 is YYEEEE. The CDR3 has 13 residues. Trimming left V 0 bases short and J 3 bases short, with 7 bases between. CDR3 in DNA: TGTGCCAGCAGCTTGGGACAGAACTACGAGCAGTACTTC. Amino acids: CASSLGQNYEQYF.

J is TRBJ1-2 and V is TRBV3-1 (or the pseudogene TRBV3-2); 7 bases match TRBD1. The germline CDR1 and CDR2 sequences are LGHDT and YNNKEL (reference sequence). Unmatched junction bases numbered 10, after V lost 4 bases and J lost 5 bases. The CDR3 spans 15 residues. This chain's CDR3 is CASSPPTGSSYGYTF. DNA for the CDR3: TGTGCCAGCAGCCCTCCGACAGGGTCCTCATATGGCTACACCTTC.

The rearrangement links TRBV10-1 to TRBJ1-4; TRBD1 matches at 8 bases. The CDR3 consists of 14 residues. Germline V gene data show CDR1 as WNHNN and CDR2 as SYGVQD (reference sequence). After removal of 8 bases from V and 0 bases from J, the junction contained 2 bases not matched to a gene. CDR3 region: CASEQGATNEKLFF. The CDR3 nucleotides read TGCGCCAGCGAACAGGGGGCAACTAATGAAAAACTGTTTTTT.

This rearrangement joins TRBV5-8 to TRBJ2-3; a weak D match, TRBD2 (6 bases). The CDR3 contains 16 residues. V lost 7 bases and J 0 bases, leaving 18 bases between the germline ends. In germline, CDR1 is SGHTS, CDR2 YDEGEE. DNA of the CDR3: TGTGCCAGCCCCATCGCCCCGGGAGTAAGCACAGATACGCAGTATTTT. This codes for CASPIAPGVSTDTQYF.

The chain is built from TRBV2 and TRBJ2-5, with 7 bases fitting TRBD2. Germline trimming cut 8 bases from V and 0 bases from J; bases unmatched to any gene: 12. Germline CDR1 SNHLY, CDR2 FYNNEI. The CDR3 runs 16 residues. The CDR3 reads CASSHFGLENQETQYF. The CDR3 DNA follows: TGTGCCAGCTCACACTTCGGACTAGAGAACCAAGAGACCCAGTACTTC.

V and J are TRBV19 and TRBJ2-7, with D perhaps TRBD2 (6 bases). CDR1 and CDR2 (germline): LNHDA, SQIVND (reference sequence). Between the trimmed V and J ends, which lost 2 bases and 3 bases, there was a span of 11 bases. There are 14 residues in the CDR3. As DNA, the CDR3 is TGTGCCAGTAGTATACAGGGACTCGACTACGAGCAGTACTTC. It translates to CASSIQGLDYEQYF.

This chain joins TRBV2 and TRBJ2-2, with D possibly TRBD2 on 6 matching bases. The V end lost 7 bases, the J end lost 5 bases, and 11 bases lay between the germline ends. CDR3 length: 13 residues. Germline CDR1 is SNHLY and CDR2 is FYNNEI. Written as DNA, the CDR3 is TGTGCCAGCATGCAGGAGGGTACCGGGGAGCTGTTTTTT. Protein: CASMQEGTGELFF.

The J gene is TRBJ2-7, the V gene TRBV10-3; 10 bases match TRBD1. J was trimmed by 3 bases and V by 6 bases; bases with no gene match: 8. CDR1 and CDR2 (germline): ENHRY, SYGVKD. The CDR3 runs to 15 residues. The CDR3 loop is CAISSDRGNNYEQYF. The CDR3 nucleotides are TGTGCCATCAGCTCGGACAGGGGGAATAACTACGAGCAGTACTTC.

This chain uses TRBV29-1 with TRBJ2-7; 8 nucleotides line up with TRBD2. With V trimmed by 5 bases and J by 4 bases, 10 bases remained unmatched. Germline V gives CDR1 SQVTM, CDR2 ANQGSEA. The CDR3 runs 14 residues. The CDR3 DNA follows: TGCAGCGTTTCCGAGGTCCGGGGGGGGTACGAGCAGTACTTC. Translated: CSVSEVRGGYEQYF.

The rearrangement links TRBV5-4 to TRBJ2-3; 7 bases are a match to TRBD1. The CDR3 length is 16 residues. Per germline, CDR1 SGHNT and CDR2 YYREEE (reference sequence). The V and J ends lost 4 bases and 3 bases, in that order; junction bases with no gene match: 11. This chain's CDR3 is CASSPPRQGRTDTQYF. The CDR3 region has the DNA TGTGCCAGCAGCCCCCCCCGACAGGGAAGAACAGATACGCAGTATTTT.

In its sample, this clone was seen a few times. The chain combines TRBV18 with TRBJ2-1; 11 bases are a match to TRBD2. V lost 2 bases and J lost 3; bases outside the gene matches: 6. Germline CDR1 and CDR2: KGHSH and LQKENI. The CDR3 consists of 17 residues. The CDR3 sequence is CASSPTSGRGIYNEQFF. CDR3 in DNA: TGTGCCAGCTCACCAACTAGCGGGAGAGGGATCTACAATGAGCAGTTCTTC.

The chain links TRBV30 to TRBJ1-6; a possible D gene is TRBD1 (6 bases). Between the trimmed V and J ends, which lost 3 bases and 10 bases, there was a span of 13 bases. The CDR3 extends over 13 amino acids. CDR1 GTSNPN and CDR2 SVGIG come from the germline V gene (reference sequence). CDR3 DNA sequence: TGTGCCTGGAGACAGGGACATCTATCACCCCTCCACTTT. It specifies CAWRQGHLSPLHF.

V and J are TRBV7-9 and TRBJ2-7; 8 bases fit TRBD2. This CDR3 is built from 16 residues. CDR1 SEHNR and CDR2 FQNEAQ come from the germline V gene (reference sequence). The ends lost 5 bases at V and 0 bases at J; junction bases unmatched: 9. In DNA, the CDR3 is TGTGCCAGCAGCCCTCGACTAGCGACGAGCTCCTACGAGCAGTACTTC. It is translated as CASSPRLATSSYEQYF.

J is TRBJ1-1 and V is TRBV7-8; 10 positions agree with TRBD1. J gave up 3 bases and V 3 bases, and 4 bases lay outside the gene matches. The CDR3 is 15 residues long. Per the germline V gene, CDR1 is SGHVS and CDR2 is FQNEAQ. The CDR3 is CASSFGGTGDTEAFF. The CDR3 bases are TGTGCCAGCAGCTTCGGGGGGACAGGGGACACTGAAGCTTTCTTT.

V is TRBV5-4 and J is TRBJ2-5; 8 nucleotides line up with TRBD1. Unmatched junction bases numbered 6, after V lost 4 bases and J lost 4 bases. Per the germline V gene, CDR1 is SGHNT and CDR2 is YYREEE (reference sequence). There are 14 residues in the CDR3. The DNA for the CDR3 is TGTGCCAGCAGCAGCGACAGGGGCCGAGAGACCCAGTACTTC. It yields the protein CASSSDRGRETQYF.

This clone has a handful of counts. CDR3 bases: TGTGCCAGCAGCTTCAGTACGATCCGGGGGTCGAGCGAGACCCAGTACTTC. It translates to CASSFSTIRGSSETQYF. This chain connects TRBV11-2 to TRBJ2-5; tentative D call: TRBD2 (6 bases). CDR1 and CDR2 from the germline V gene are SGHAT and FQNNGV. There are 17 residues in the CDR3. V dropped 3 bases and J dropped 5 bases, with 22 bases sitting between them.

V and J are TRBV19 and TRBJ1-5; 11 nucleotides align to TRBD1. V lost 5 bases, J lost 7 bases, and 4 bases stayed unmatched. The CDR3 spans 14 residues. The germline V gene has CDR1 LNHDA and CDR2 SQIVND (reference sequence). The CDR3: CASSGTGGNQPQHF. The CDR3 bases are TGTGCCAGTAGTGGGACAGGGGGTAACCAGCCCCAGCATTTT.

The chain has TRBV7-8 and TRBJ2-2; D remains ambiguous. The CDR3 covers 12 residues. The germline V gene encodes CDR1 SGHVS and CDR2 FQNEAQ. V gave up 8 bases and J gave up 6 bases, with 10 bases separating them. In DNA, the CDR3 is TGTGCCAGCGGGCCCCTGTCCGGGGAGCTGTTTTTT. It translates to CASGPLSGELFF.

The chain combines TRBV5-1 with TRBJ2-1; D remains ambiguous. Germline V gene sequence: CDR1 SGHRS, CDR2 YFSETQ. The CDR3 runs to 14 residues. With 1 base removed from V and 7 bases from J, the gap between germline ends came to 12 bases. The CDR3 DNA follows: TGCGCCAGCAGCTTGAAGTCTTTGCGTAATGAGCAGTTCTTC. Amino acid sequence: CASSLKSLRNEQFF.

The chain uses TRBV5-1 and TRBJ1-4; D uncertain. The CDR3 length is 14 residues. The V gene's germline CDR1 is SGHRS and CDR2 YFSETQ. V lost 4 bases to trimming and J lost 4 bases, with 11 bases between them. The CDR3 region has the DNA TGCGCCAGCAGCACCGGGGAGATTAATGAAAAACTGTTTTTT. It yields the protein CASSTGEINEKLFF.

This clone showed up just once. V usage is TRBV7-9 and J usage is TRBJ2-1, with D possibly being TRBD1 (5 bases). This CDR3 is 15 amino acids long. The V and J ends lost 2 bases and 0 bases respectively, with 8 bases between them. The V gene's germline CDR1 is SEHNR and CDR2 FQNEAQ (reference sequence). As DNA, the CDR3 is TGTGCCAGCAGCTTAAGAGACAGCTCCTACAATGAGCAGTTCTTC. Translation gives CASSLRDSSYNEQFF.

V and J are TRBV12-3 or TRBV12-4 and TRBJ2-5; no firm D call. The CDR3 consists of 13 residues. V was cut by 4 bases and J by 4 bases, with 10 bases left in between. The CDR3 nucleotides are TGTGCCAGCAGTTCTAGTAGTGTAGAGACCCAGTACTTC. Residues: CASSSSSVETQYF.